The next 24 T cell receptor beta chains were all read from a single sample in a study of blood T cell repertoires in COVID-19. Sequencing used immunoSEQ multiplex PCR; TCRdb keeps in-frame clones, though not all of them. Found here are roughly 250,000 clones, about nine tenths of them singletons; the top ten hold around 0.83%. Sample: peripheral blood. These receptors came from a man aged 30 to 39 with COVID-19, enrolled during active disease.

In its sample, this clone was seen once. V usage is TRBV7-6 and J usage is TRBJ2-1; D is perhaps TRBD1 (6 bases). CDR3 length equals 14 residues. Germline lookup yields CDR1 SGHVS and CDR2 FNYEAQ. Between the trimmed V and J ends, which lost 4 bases and 4 bases, there was a span of 11 bases. CDR3 amino acids: CASSWTENYNEQFF. Here the CDR3 DNA reads TGTGCCAGCAGCTGGACAGAAAATTACAATGAGCAGTTCTTC.

CDR3 amino acids: CASSRQGTIYF. The CDR3 DNA sequence: TGTGCCAGCAGTAGACAGGGGACCATATATTTT. V usage is TRBV12-3 or TRBV12-4 and J usage is TRBJ1-3, with TRBD1 matching 8 bases. This CDR3 region has 11 residues. J lost 10 bases, V lost 5 bases, and 1 base had no gene match.

The V call is TRBV6-5, the J call TRBJ1-4; 9 bases are a match to TRBD1. Germline CDR1 is MNHEY and CDR2 is SVGAGI. With V trimmed by 2 bases and J by 7 bases, 2 bases remained unmatched. The CDR3 runs to 14 residues. The CDR3: CASSYGTGFEKLFF. DNA of the CDR3: TGTGCCAGCAGTTACGGGACAGGGTTTGAAAAACTGTTTTTT.

The V call is TRBV2, the J call TRBJ2-7, with 7 bases matching TRBD1. V lost 6 bases and J lost 3; bases outside the gene matches: 5. This CDR3 has 13 amino acids. Germline CDR1 SNHLY, CDR2 FYNNEI. CDR3 protein: CASRMGQFYEQYF. The CDR3 DNA reads as TGTGCCAGCAGGATGGGACAGTTCTACGAGCAGTACTTC.

This chain uses TRBV7-9 with TRBJ1-2; 9 bases agree with TRBD1. Looked up from germline, CDR1 is SEHNR and CDR2 is FQNEAQ (reference sequence). Trimming took 6 bases from V and 6 from J; bases not matched to a gene: 8. The CDR3 is made up of 14 amino acids. CDR3 protein: CASSPGQGIDGYTF. CDR3 sequence (DNA): TGTGCCAGCAGTCCTGGACAGGGGATTGATGGCTACACCTTC.

The rearrangement links TRBV5-1 to TRBJ2-5; possibly TRBD1 for D (6 bases). Germline V gene lookup returns CDR1 SGHRS and CDR2 YFSETQ. CDR3 length: 13 residues. With 4 bases removed from V and 4 bases from J, the gap between germline ends came to 11 bases. CDR3 protein: CASSGAGVETQYF. For the CDR3, the DNA is TGCGCCAGCAGCGGGGCAGGGGTAGAGACCCAGTACTTC.

The chain joins TRBV5-1 to TRBJ2-7; possibly TRBD1 for D (6 bases). Germline V lookup: CDR1 SGHRS, CDR2 YFSETQ. The CDR3 consists of 14 residues. Trimming removed 0 bases from V and 2 bases from J, with 9 bases in between. CDR3 amino acids: CASSLVRGPYEQYF. As DNA, the CDR3 is TGCGCCAGCAGCTTGGTCAGGGGCCCCTACGAGCAGTACTTC.

The V call is TRBV3-1 (or the pseudogene TRBV3-2), the J call TRBJ1-1; D gene unclear. The CDR3 length is 15 residues. Germline CDR1 LGHDT, CDR2 YNNKEL (reference sequence). Trimming pared 3 bases from V and 1 base from J, leaving 12 bases between. The CDR3 DNA reads as TGTGCCAGCAGCCAGGGCCATTCGGCGAACACTGAAGCTTTCTTT. This sequence encodes CASSQGHSANTEAFF.

V is TRBV29-1 and J is TRBJ2-1; TRBD2 aligns across 7 bases. V was pared by 7 bases and J by 8 bases, with 8 bases of the junction left unmatched. Germline loops: CDR1 SQVTM, CDR2 ANQGSEA. CDR3 length: 12 amino acids. The CDR3 reads CSEMGRGDEQFF. The CDR3 bases are TGCAGCGAGATGGGGAGGGGCGATGAGCAGTTCTTC.

The V and J genes are TRBV6-1 and TRBJ2-5, with TRBD1 as a possible D gene (5 bases). Germline V lookup: CDR1 MNHNS, CDR2 SASEGT. Trimming pared 3 bases from V and 4 bases from J, leaving 6 bases between. The CDR3 runs to 12 residues. CDR3 loop: CASSDRVETQYF. The CDR3 DNA reads TGTGCCAGCAGTGACAGGGTAGAGACCCAGTACTTC.

The V and J genes are TRBV9 and TRBJ2-1; 10 bases are shared with TRBD2. The CDR3 sequence is 16 residues long. The V gene end was trimmed by 3 bases and the J gene end by 0 bases; junction bases not matched to a gene: 3. Per germline, CDR1 SGDLS and CDR2 YYNGEE. CDR3 loop: CASSELAGFSYNEQFF. The DNA for the CDR3 is TGTGCCAGCAGCGAACTAGCGGGGTTCTCCTACAATGAGCAGTTCTTC. Complete variable domain (other parts from reference TRBV9 and TRBJ2-1): DSGVTQTPKHLITATGQRVTLRCSPRSGDLSVYWYQQSLDQGLQFLIQYYNGEERAKGNILERFSAQQFPDLHSELNLSSLELGDSALYFCASSELAGFSYNEQFFGPGTRLTVL.

The V call is TRBV6-5, the J call TRBJ1-4, with 7 bases fitting TRBD1. The CDR3 has 15 residues. The ends lost 5 bases at V and 7 bases at J; junction bases unmatched: 10. Looked up from germline, CDR1 is MNHEY and CDR2 is SVGAGI. The CDR3: CASSRRQGGSEKLFF. In DNA, the CDR3 is TGTGCCAGCAGTAGACGCCAGGGGGGAAGTGAAAAACTGTTTTTT.

The chain recombines TRBV27 with TRBJ1-1, with D unresolved. The CDR3 runs 16 residues. The V gene's germline CDR1 is MNHEY and CDR2 SMNVEV (reference sequence). V dropped 8 bases and J dropped 0 bases, with 19 bases sitting between them. This CDR3 is CASVPLGLRMNTEAFF. The CDR3 bases are TGTGCCAGCGTGCCACTAGGCCTCAGGATGAACACTGAAGCTTTCTTT.

The genes are TRBV30 and TRBJ1-2; D is undetermined. The V gene lost 2 bases and the J gene lost 8 bases, with 15 bases spanning the gap. The germline V gene has CDR1 GTSNPN and CDR2 SVGIG (reference sequence). The CDR3 consists of 13 residues. CDR3 in DNA: TGTGCCTGGAGTTTCGGGGATCGGCGCGGCTACACCTTC. It specifies CAWSFGDRRGYTF.

The chain links TRBV7-2 to TRBJ2-4; 10 bases align to TRBD2. The CDR3 length is 17 residues. Unmatched junction bases numbered 6, after V lost 2 bases and J lost 2 bases. Germline V gene lookup returns CDR1 SGHTA and CDR2 FQGNSA. The chain's CDR3 is CASSLLGAGGPKNIQYF. The CDR3 nucleotides read TGTGCCAGCAGCTTACTTGGAGCGGGGGGGCCCAAAAACATTCAGTACTTC. Combining the CDR3 with reference TRBV7-2 and TRBJ2-4 gives the whole variable domain GAGVSQSPSNKVTEKGKDVELRCDPISGHTALYWYRQSLGQGLEFLIYFQGNSAPDKSGLPSDRFSAERTGGSVSTLTIQRTQQEDSAVYLCASSLLGAGGPKNIQYFGAGTRLSVL.

CDR3 residues: CASSISGSEQYF. The CDR3 DNA reads as TGTGCCAGCAGCATAAGCGGTAGCGAGCAGTACTTC. The rearrangement uses TRBV3-1 (or the pseudogene TRBV3-2) and TRBJ2-7; tentative D call: TRBD2 (5 bases). This CDR3 is 12 amino acids long. CDR1 is LGHDT, CDR2 YNNKEL, per germline (reference sequence). V lost 5 bases and J 6 bases, leaving 11 bases between the germline ends.

The chain recombines TRBV6-2 or TRBV6-3 with TRBJ1-2; the D gene is possibly TRBD1 (5 bases). Trimming shortened V by 0 bases and J by 6 bases, and 14 bases separated the two germline ends. CDR3 length equals 15 residues. CDR1 MNHEY and CDR2 SVGEGT come from the germline V gene. The CDR3 bases are TGTGCCAGCAGTTACTCGTCAGACAGTAGGAATGGCTACACCTTC. This encodes CASSYSSDSRNGYTF.

This chain joins TRBV10-1 and TRBJ1-1; D may be TRBD1 (6 bases). V was clipped by 5 bases and J by 4 bases, with 14 bases between them. CDR3 length: 14 amino acids. Germline values: CDR1 WNHNN, CDR2 SYGVQD (reference sequence). CDR3 sequence: CASSPAGQSTEAFF. For the CDR3, the DNA is TGCGCCAGCAGTCCCGCCGGACAGAGCACTGAAGCTTTCTTT.

The V gene is TRBV11-2, the J gene TRBJ1-1, with 9 bases that match TRBD1. V dropped 5 bases and J dropped 5; count of bases not matched to a gene: 6. The germline CDR1 and CDR2 sequences are SGHAT and FQNNGV. CDR3 length: 14 residues. CDR3: CASSLRTGETEAFF. In nucleotides, the CDR3 is TGTGCCAGCAGCCTCCGGACAGGGGAGACTGAAGCTTTCTTT.

This chain uses TRBV19 with TRBJ1-5, with D possibly being TRBD1 (6 bases). Trimming removed 7 bases at V and 0 bases at J, with 10 bases between. CDR1 is LNHDA, CDR2 SQIVND, per germline (reference sequence). The CDR3 loop spans 14 amino acids. The CDR3 here is CASTKDSSNQPQHF. The CDR3 DNA reads TGTGCCAGTACCAAGGACAGTAGCAATCAGCCCCAGCATTTT.

The chain uses TRBV6-5 and TRBJ1-1, with 7 bases aligning to TRBD1. Germline-derived CDR1 and CDR2 are MNHEY and SVGAGI. Trimming removed 5 bases from V and 1 base from J; junction bases left unmatched: 7. The CDR3 covers 15 residues. The CDR3 DNA sequence: TGTGCCAGCAGTCCCCGACAGGGCCGGAACACTGAAGCTTTCTTT. It encodes CASSPRQGRNTEAFF.

The chain recombines TRBV7-3 with TRBJ1-2; tentatively, D is TRBD1 (6 bases). There are 11 residues in the CDR3. Germline loops: CDR1 SGHTA, CDR2 FQGTGA. Trimming removed 5 bases from V and 8 bases from J, with 9 bases in between. CDR3 amino acids: CASSPGDGYTF. The CDR3 region has the DNA TGTGCCAGCAGCCCAGGGGACGGCTACACCTTC.

The V call is TRBV21-1, the J call TRBJ2-5; the tabulated D call, TRBD2, remains unverified against the DNA. TRBV21-1 is a pseudogene. This CDR3 region has 18 residues. As DNA, the CDR3 is TGTGCCAGCAGCAAAGCGCCTAGCGGGGGTGTCAGGAAAGAGACCCAGTACTTC. Protein product: CASSKAPSGGVRKETQYF.

The chain carries TRBV19 and TRBJ2-3; TRBD2 matches at 7 bases. V lost 3 bases, J lost 4 bases, and 16 bases stayed unmatched. The CDR3 extends over 18 amino acids. Germline V gene sequence: CDR1 LNHDA, CDR2 SQIVND (reference sequence). The CDR3 spells CASSMSPHKRGGADTQYF. CDR3 coding DNA: TGTGCCAGTAGTATGTCTCCTCACAAGCGGGGCGGGGCAGATACGCAGTATTTT.